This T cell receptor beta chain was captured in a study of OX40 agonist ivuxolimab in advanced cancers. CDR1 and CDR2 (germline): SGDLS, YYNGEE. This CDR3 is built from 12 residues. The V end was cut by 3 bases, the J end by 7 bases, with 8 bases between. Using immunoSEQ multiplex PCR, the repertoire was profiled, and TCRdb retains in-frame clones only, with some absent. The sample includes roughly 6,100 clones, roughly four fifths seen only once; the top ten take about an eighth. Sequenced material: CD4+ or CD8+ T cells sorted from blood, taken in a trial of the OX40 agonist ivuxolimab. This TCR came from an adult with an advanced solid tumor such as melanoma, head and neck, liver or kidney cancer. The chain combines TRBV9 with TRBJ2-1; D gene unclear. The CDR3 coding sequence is TGTGCCAGCAGCGGCCTAGGAAATGAGCAGTTCTTC. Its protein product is CASSGLGNEQFF.